A selection of T cell receptor beta chains follows, all from one sample in a study of blood T cell repertoires in COVID-19. TCRdb's table, derived via immunoSEQ multiplex PCR, lists solely in-frame clones and lacks some. The sample records under 250,000 clones, 80% to 90% being singletons. The specimen sequenced was peripheral blood. All receptors come from a woman in her fifties or sixties who had recovered from COVID-19. Both conserved end residues are part of each CDR3. A D gene is named only where the DNA matches it firmly. A row's size may be missing; if present it is once, few, many or a size class.

>TRBV2|TRBD1|-|TRBJ2-3
TGTGCCAGCAGGGACAGGACTAGCACAGATACGCAGTATTTT
CASRDRTSTDTQYF
>TRBV7-9|-|-|TRBJ1-2
TGTGCCAGCAGCTTTAGCGGAGGCGGCTACACCTTC
CASSFSGGGYTF
>TRBV30|-|few|TRBJ2-5
TGTGCCTGGAACTCTAACAGGGCCGACTTCCAAGAGACCCAGTACTTC
CAWNSNRADFQETQYF
>TRBV4-3|TRBD2|-|TRBJ2-3
TGCGCCAGCAGCCGGGGACTAGCGGGGGGCAGCACAGATACGCAGTATTTT
CASSRGLAGGSTDTQYF
>TRBV5-1|TRBD1|-|TRBJ2-7
TGCGCCAGCAGCGCCGGGACAGGGTGGTACGAGCAGTACTTC
CASSAGTGWYEQYF
>TRBV6-5|-|-|TRBJ1-2
TGTGCCAGCAAGCGGGGGGCCGGGTATGGCTACACCTTC
CASKRGAGYGYTF
>TRBV7-6|-|-|TRBJ1-6
TGTGCCAGCAGCTTAGAGGCCAGGGCCTATAATTCACCCCTCCACTTT
CASSLEARAYNSPLHF
>TRBV11-2|-|-|TRBJ1-1
TGTGCCAGCAGCCTACCCGCATCTCGGACTGAAGCTTTCTTT
CASSLPASRTEAFF
>TRBV30|-|-|TRBJ1-1
TGTGCCTGGAGTGTATCGCGGGGGGGAGAAGCTTTCTTT
CAWSVSRGGEAFF
>TRBV9|-|-|TRBJ1-5
TGTGCCAGCAGCGGAGGGGGGGTTAGCGGCTCCCACAATCAGCCCCAGCATTTT
CASSGGGVSGSHNQPQHF
>TRBV5-1|-|once|TRBJ1-3
TGCGCCAGCAGCTTGAGCAATGGAAACACCATATATTTT
CASSLSNGNTIYF
>TRBV15|-|-|TRBJ1-6
TGTGCCACCACCCCTCGACGAGAGGGTAATTCACCCCTCCACTTT
CATTPRREGNSPLHF
>TRBV27|TRBD2|-|TRBJ2-7
TGTGCCAGCAGCCGGACTAGCGGGGGAACTTACGAGCAGTACTTC
CASSRTSGGTYEQYF
>TRBV7-3|-|-|TRBJ1-1
TGTGCCAGCAGCTTAGAGGGGAACACTGAAGCTTTCTTT
CASSLEGNTEAFF
>TRBV6-5|-|-|TRBJ2-3
TGTGCCAGCAGTTACACGGGGTCCGGGGTCACAGATACGCAGTATTTT
CASSYTGSGVTDTQYF
>TRBV7-3|-|-|TRBJ2-3
TGTGCCAGCAGCTTTAGGGGGAACACAGATACGCAGTATTTT
CASSFRGNTDTQYF
>TRBV5-1|TRBD2|-|TRBJ2-5
TGCGCCAGCAGCTCCCGGACTAGCCCAGAGACCCAGTACTTC
CASSSRTSPETQYF
>TRBV27|TRBD1|few|TRBJ1-1
TGTGCCAGCAGTTTGCAACCGGGACAGGCTGGCTTCTTT
CASSLQPGQAGFF
>TRBV6-5|TRBD1|-|TRBJ1-2
TGTGCCAGCAGTCACACAGGGGTTGGCTACACCTTC
CASSHTGVGYTF
>TRBV5-1|-|-|TRBJ1-5
TGCGCCAGCAGCGTAGGGGGTTTCAACCAGCCCCAGCATTTT
CASSVGGFNQPQHF
>TRBV7-9|TRBD1|-|TRBJ2-7
TGTGCCAGCAGCTCCACCGGGACAGGGGGCTTAGAGCAGTACTTC
CASSSTGTGGLEQYF
>TRBV7-2|TRBD2|-|TRBJ2-2
TGTGCCAGCAGAACCGCCGGGACTACAGACACCGGGGAGCTGTTTTTT
CASRTAGTTDTGELFF
>TRBV19|-|-|TRBJ1-1
TGTGCCAGTACCCGCTTTTCAGGGTCCACTGAAGCTTTCTTT
CASTRFSGSTEAFF
>TRBV3-1/TRBV3-2|-|-|TRBJ1-4
TGTGCCAGCAGCCTCGACAGACAAGAAAAACTGTTTTTT
CASSLDRQEKLFF
>TRBV6-5|-|-|TRBJ1-6
TGTGCCAGCAGTAAGACAGATTATAATTCACCCCTCCACTTT
CASSKTDYNSPLHF
>TRBV15|TRBD2|-|TRBJ2-1
TGTGCCACCAGCAGCGTACTTCTAGCGGGGGGATACAATGAGCAGTTCTTC
CATSSVLLAGGYNEQFF
>TRBV29-1|-|-|TRBJ2-1
TGCAGTGGCCTAGACAATGAGCAGTTCTTC
CSGLDNEQFF
>TRBV7-3|-|-|TRBJ1-2
TGTGCCAGCAGCGTCGAGGCGGGGGACGGCTACACCTTC
CASSVEAGDGYTF
>TRBV18|-|-|TRBJ2-5
TGTGCCAGCTCACCACCGGGCCAGCGGTTGGAGACCCAGTACTTC
CASSPPGQRLETQYF
>TRBV15|TRBD1|-|TRBJ1-1
TGTGCCACCAGCGGGGGACAGGTATTTGGCGAAGCTTTCTTT
CATSGGQVFGEAFF
>TRBV5-1|-|-|TRBJ2-5
TGCGCCAGCAGCTTTGGTATGGTCGGAGAGACCCAGTACTTC
CASSFGMVGETQYF
>TRBV7-8|TRBD1|few|TRBJ1-1
TGTGCCAGCAGCTTAGAGGGACAGGGCTTTAACACTGAAGCTTTCTTT
CASSLEGQGFNTEAFF
>TRBV14|-|-|TRBJ2-7
TGTGCCAGCAGCCAAGGACGGGGAGGATTCTACGAGCAGTACTTC
CASSQGRGGFYEQYF
>TRBV7-8|TRBD1|-|TRBJ1-4
TGTGCCAGCAGCCCAGGTCGGACAGGGACAAATGAAAAACTGTTTTTT
CASSPGRTGTNEKLFF
>TRBV4-2|-|-|TRBJ1-2
TGTGCCAGCAGCCAAGCATCAATGTCGGGATATGGCTACACCTTC
CASSQASMSGYGYTF
>TRBV18|-|-|TRBJ2-2
TGTGCCAGCTCACCAGAGACAGCGAACACCGGGGAGCTGTTTTTT
CASSPETANTGELFF
>TRBV9|-|-|TRBJ1-1
TGTGCCAGCAGCGTAGGCGGGTTGGGCACTGAAGCTTTCTTT
CASSVGGLGTEAFF
>TRBV4-3|TRBD2|-|TRBJ2-7
TGCGCCAGCAGCCAAGATAGGCTAGCGGGGGGCCGGGAGCAGTACTTC
CASSQDRLAGGREQYF
>TRBV5-1|-|once|TRBJ1-6
TGCGCCAGCAGCTTGGAGGACTCTTCTACTTCACCCCTCCACTTT
CASSLEDSSTSPLHF
>TRBV5-1|-|once|TRBJ1-4
TGCGCCAGCAGCTTACGACAGGTGGGTAATGAAAAACTGTTTTTT
CASSLRQVGNEKLFF
>TRBV7-6|TRBD1|-|TRBJ2-3
TGTGCCAGCAGCATAAGCTCCGGGACAGGGGGCGCAGATACGCAGTATTTT
CASSISSGTGGADTQYF
>TRBV3-1/TRBV3-2|TRBD2|-|TRBJ2-1
TGTGCCAGCACCCCCGGGGTAGCGGGGAATGAGCAGTTCTTC
CASTPGVAGNEQFF
>TRBV9|TRBD1|-|TRBJ1-2
TGTGCCAGCAGCGTAGGGTCGGGCAGGGGGTCCTATGGCTACACCTTC
CASSVGSGRGSYGYTF
>TRBV5-6|TRBD2|once|TRBJ2-1
TGTGCCAGCAGCTTGTTTGTGTCTAGCGGGGGGTTATACAATGAGCAGTTCTTC
CASSLFVSSGGLYNEQFF
>TRBV5-1|-|-|TRBJ2-7
TGCGCCAGCATGGAGCACGAGCAGTACTTC
CASMEHEQYF
>TRBV7-8|TRBD1|-|TRBJ1-5
TGTGCCAGCAACACCGGGACAGGGGTAAATCAGCCCCAGCATTTT
CASNTGTGVNQPQHF
>TRBV5-1|-|few|TRBJ2-1
TGCGCCAGCACCCTTTCCGGCCTAGCCTACAATGAGCAGTTCTTC
CASTLSGLAYNEQFF
>TRBV19|-|-|TRBJ1-3
TGTGCCAGTAGTACCAGCGCAAGCTCTGGAAACACCATATATTTT
CASSTSASSGNTIYF
>TRBV6-2/TRBV6-3|-|-|TRBJ1-6
TGTGCCAGCAGTTACCGACAGTATAATTCACCCCTCCACTTT
CASSYRQYNSPLHF
>TRBV10-3|-|-|TRBJ2-2
TGTGCCATCAGTGACAGGGGAGCCGGGGAGCTGTTTTTT
CAISDRGAGELFF
>TRBV9|-|once|TRBJ2-1
TGTGCCAGCAGCGTAGCTAGTTTCGGCTACAATGAGCAGTTCTTC
CASSVASFGYNEQFF